The 32 T cell receptor beta chains presented below share a single source sample, sequenced in a study of response to subunit inactivated influenza vaccine. TCRdb recomputed calls from the RT-PCR reads with MiXCR, one row per CDR3 protein. The table includes 290,000 or so distinct CDR3 sequences, 20% to 25% detected once. The sequencing here drew on PBMCs from blood, taken 21 months after vaccination. All receptors derive from a man between 50 and 75 years old who received an inactivated influenza vaccine.

The table lists this clonotype with a few counts. The chain joins TRBV29-1 to TRBJ1-1; maybe TRBD1 (5 bases). Germline lookup yields CDR1 SQVTM and CDR2 ANQGSEA. Trimming pared 4 bases from V and 5 bases from J, leaving 14 bases between. CDR3 length: 13 residues. The CDR3 sequence is CSVVGRARTEAFF. The DNA of the CDR3 is TGCAGCGTTGTGGGCAGGGCGAGGACTGAAGCTTTCTTT.

The V and J genes are TRBV20-1 and TRBJ2-1; 10 positions match TRBD2. Trimming removed 6 bases from V and 7 bases from J; junction bases left unmatched: 12. CDR3 length: 15 amino acids. In germline, CDR1 is DFQATT, CDR2 SNEGSKA (reference sequence). CDR3 protein: CSANKAGGPGNEQFF. The DNA for the CDR3 is TGCAGTGCCAATAAAGCGGGAGGGCCGGGAAATGAGCAGTTCTTC.

This clonotype has a handful of counts. This chain uses TRBV12-3 or TRBV12-4 with TRBJ1-1, with 8 bases aligning to TRBD1. V shed 6 bases and J 4 bases; nucleotides not matched to a gene: 4. The CDR3 is made up of 13 amino acids. The CDR3 is CASRRQGFTEAFF. The CDR3 coding sequence is TGTGCCAGCAGGAGACAGGGGTTCACTGAAGCTTTCTTT.

V is TRBV11-2 and J is TRBJ1-1, with 8 nucleotides matching TRBD1. The CDR3 contains 17 residues. The V segment lost 6 bases and the J segment 1 base; nucleotides outside the gene matches: 13. In germline, CDR1 is SGHAT, CDR2 FQNNGV. The CDR3 protein is CASRSGGGRSWNTEAFF. As DNA, the CDR3 is TGTGCCAGCAGATCAGGGGGCGGCCGGTCCTGGAACACTGAAGCTTTCTTT.

This sequence joins TRBV12-3 or TRBV12-4 and TRBJ2-2; D is unresolved. V lost 10 bases and J 7 bases, leaving 10 bases between the germline ends. The CDR3 has 11 residues. Here the CDR3 reads CATQANGELFF. DNA of the CDR3: TGTGCCACCCAAGCGAACGGGGAGCTGTTTTTT.

This clonotype has just a few counts. The rearrangement links TRBV6-1 to TRBJ2-3; D could derive from TRBD1 or TRBD2 (5 bases each). This CDR3 region has 14 residues. The germline V gene has CDR1 MNHNS and CDR2 SASEGT. The V end lost 6 bases, the J end lost 4 bases, and 14 bases lay between the germline ends. The CDR3 loop reads CASRRDHSSDTQYF. DNA for the CDR3: TGTGCCAGCAGGAGGGACCACTCATCAGATACGCAGTATTTT.

This chain links TRBV7-9 with TRBJ2-1; D is unresolved. Germline V CDR1 and CDR2: SEHNR, FQNEAQ (reference sequence). V lost 3 bases, J lost 15 bases, and 18 bases lay in between. There are 13 residues in the CDR3. The CDR3 DNA sequence: TGTGCCAGCAGCTTGGGTCTGAAAGATTCTGGGTTCTTC. This translates into CASSLGLKDSGFF.

This clonotype was detected a few times. V is TRBV2 and J is TRBJ1-1; D ambiguous. Trimming cost V 6 bases and J 0 bases, with 8 bases left between them. Germline assignment: CDR1 SNHLY and CDR2 FYNNEI. The CDR3 sequence is 13 residues long. CDR3 DNA sequence: TGTGCCAGCAGGGACTCCTTGAACACTGAAGCTTTCTTT. It is translated as CASRDSLNTEAFF.

This clonotype was detected once. The chain has TRBV20-1 and TRBJ1-5; the D gene is possibly TRBD1 (5 bases). This CDR3 is 16 amino acids long. Per germline, CDR1 DFQATT and CDR2 SNEGSKA (reference sequence). The V end was cut by 2 bases, the J end by 4 bases, with 18 bases between. The CDR3 DNA sequence: TGCAGTGCTAGACGGGGGAATACGGGGCTTAATCAGCCCCAGCATTTT. The encoded protein is CSARRGNTGLNQPQHF.

This clonotype was found a few times. V gene TRBV12-3 or TRBV12-4 combines with J gene TRBJ1-1, with 11 bases fitting TRBD1. V dropped 4 bases and J dropped 10; count of bases not matched to a gene: 5. The CDR3 contains 13 residues. CDR3 nucleotides: TGTGCCAGCAGTTCGGACAGGGGGCTTGGAGCTTTCTTT. This gives the protein CASSSDRGLGAFF.

This sequence joins TRBV7-6 and TRBJ2-3; 8 bases are shared with TRBD2. With 5 bases clipped from V and 6 bases from J, the junction kept 7 bases outside the gene matches. The CDR3 loop spans 14 amino acids. Germline CDR1 and CDR2: SGHVS and FNYEAQ. CDR3 amino acids: CASSLIAGRDTQYF. Here the CDR3 DNA reads TGTGCCAGCAGCCTTATAGCGGGGAGGGATACGCAGTATTTT.

This clonotype was found a few times. The chain combines TRBV29-1 with TRBJ1-2; D remains ambiguous. Germline loops: CDR1 SQVTM, CDR2 ANQGSEA. The CDR3 totals 13 residues. V dropped 1 base and J dropped 4 bases, with 10 bases sitting between them. CDR3 protein: CSVEGGRLYGYTF. The CDR3, as DNA: TGCAGCGTTGAAGGGGGAAGGCTCTATGGCTACACCTTC.

V is TRBV12-3 or TRBV12-4 and J is TRBJ2-5; D may be TRBD2 (5 bases). Trimming pared 3 bases from V and 5 bases from J, leaving 16 bases between. The length of the CDR3 is 15 residues. Here the CDR3 DNA reads TGTGCCAGCAGTTTTTTTAGCGTAGTTAAGGAGACCCAGTACTTC. Its translation is CASSFFSVVKETQYF.

Details on this clonotype: The conserved phenylalanine or tryptophan normally closing the CDR3 is absent here, so this likely arose from a read error. V gene TRBV29-1 combines with J gene TRBJ2-2; D ambiguous. The V gene lost 3 bases and the J gene lost 1 base, with 0 bases spanning the gap. The CDR3 runs to 11 residues. Germline CDR1 reads SQVTM; CDR2 reads ANQGSEA. The CDR3 region is CSVENTGELFS. DNA for the CDR3: TGCAGCGTTGAGAACACCGGGGAGCTGTTTTCT.

The chain couples TRBV29-1 to TRBJ2-6, with a possible D match to TRBD1 (6 bases). The CDR3 totals 16 residues. Germline CDR1 and CDR2: SQVTM and ANQGSEA. Deletions cut 4 bases from V and 3 bases from J, with 16 bases between. For the CDR3, the DNA is TGCAGCGTTGCCTGGGGGCCAGGTAGTGGGGCCAACGTCCTGACTTTC. It codes for CSVAWGPGSGANVLTF.

The gene calls are TRBV20-1 and TRBJ1-5, with unresolved D. V was clipped by 3 bases and J by 6 bases, with 12 bases between them. CDR1 is DFQATT, CDR2 SNEGSKA, per germline (reference sequence). The CDR3 runs 13 residues. CDR3 coding DNA: TGCAGTGCTAGCCCGGGAGTGGGTCAGCCCCAGCATTTT. It specifies CSASPGVGQPQHF.

The chain is built from TRBV3-1 and TRBJ2-7, with D possibly TRBD2 on 6 matching bases. V was cut by 3 bases and J by 3 bases, with 9 bases left in between. This CDR3 spans 13 amino acids. From germline, CDR1 is LGHDT and CDR2 YNNKEL (reference sequence). The DNA for the CDR3 is TGTGCCAGCAGCCAGATGGAGGGCTACGAGCAGTACTTC. Protein product: CASSQMEGYEQYF.

The chain carries TRBV25-1 and TRBJ2-5; 7 nucleotides line up with TRBD2. The junction had 0 bases not matched to a gene; V was cut back by 4 bases and J by 4 bases. Germline loops: CDR1 MGHDK, CDR2 SYGVNS. The CDR3 runs 12 residues. CDR3 sequence (DNA): TGTGCCAGCAGTGGCGGGGGAGAGACCCAGTACTTC. Protein product: CASSGGGETQYF.

The chain carries TRBV7-6 and TRBJ1-5, with 10 bases matching TRBD1. CDR1 is SGHVS, CDR2 FNYEAQ, per germline. The CDR3 has 16 amino acids. The J segment lost 2 bases and the V segment lost 5 bases, leaving 6 bases of the junction unmatched. The CDR3 protein is CASSPAGTGGNQPQHF. The CDR3 DNA reads as TGTGCCAGCAGCCCCGCCGGGACAGGGGGCAATCAGCCCCAGCATTTT.

There are a few counts of this clonotype. The chain is built from TRBV25-1 and TRBJ2-6; D remains unclear. Germline values: CDR1 MGHDK, CDR2 SYGVNS. The length of the CDR3 is 16 residues. V shed 5 bases and J shed 4 bases, with 15 bases lying between them. The CDR3 nucleotides are TGTGCCAGCAGTCCCTCGGCAGGATCCGGGGCCAACGTCCTGACTTTC. It is translated as CASSPSAGSGANVLTF. Full variable domain (remainder filled in from reference TRBV25-1 and TRBJ2-6): EADIYQTPRYLVIGTGKKITLECSQTMGHDKMYWYQQDPGMELHLIHYSYGVNSTEKGDLSSESTVSRIRTEHFPLTLESARPSHTSQYLCASSPSAGSGANVLTFGAGSRLTVL.

This clonotype has a handful of counts. The CDR3 reads CASSTREVNTEAFF. The CDR3 DNA reads as TGTGCCAGCAGCACCAGGGAAGTGAACACTGAAGCTTTCTTT. The V and J genes are TRBV9 and TRBJ1-1; perhaps TRBD1 as D (5 bases). With 4 bases removed from V and 0 bases from J, the gap between germline ends came to 10 bases. This CDR3 comprises 14 residues. Germline V gives CDR1 SGDLS, CDR2 YYNGEE.

The chain employs TRBV5-1 and TRBJ1-1; D unclear. The germline V gene encodes CDR1 SGHRS and CDR2 YFSETQ. The CDR3 is 15 residues long. Trimming left V 0 bases short and J 1 base short, with 10 bases between. CDR3 in DNA: TGCGCCAGCAGCTTGGGACATCCGAGGAACACTGAAGCTTTCTTT. Its protein product is CASSLGHPRNTEAFF.

This chain joins TRBV15 and TRBJ2-3; D gene uncertain. Germline assignment: CDR1 LNHNV and CDR2 YYDKDF (reference sequence). The CDR3 spans 15 residues. V lost 0 bases, J lost 2 bases, and 9 bases lay in between. The CDR3 loop reads CATSRDGRNTDTQYF. The DNA of the CDR3 is TGTGCCACCAGCAGAGATGGGCGGAACACAGATACGCAGTATTTT.

The rearrangement uses TRBV12-3 or TRBV12-4 and TRBJ2-2; a weak D match, TRBD2 (5 bases). The CDR3 is 14 amino acids. V lost 3 bases and J lost 8, with 13 bases in between. Written as DNA, the CDR3 is TGTGCCAGCAGTTTTCGGGATCGGTGGGGGGAGCTGTTTTTT. This encodes CASSFRDRWGELFF.

This clonotype has only a few counts. The chain carries TRBV11-2 and TRBJ2-1; TRBD2 matches 14 bases. The V segment lost 3 bases and the J segment 0 bases; nucleotides outside the gene matches: 10. The V gene's germline CDR1 is SGHAT and CDR2 FQNNGV. The CDR3 totals 20 residues. Written as DNA, the CDR3 is TGTGCCAGCAGCTTTACTGTCGGGACTAGCGGGAGCCTCTCCTACAATGAGCAGTTCTTC. Translated: CASSFTVGTSGSLSYNEQFF.

This chain uses TRBV4-1 with TRBJ1-2; D unresolved. The CDR3 consists of 15 residues. Germline-derived CDR1 and CDR2 are MGHRA and YSYEKL. V lost 3 bases and J lost 4, with 15 bases in between. The CDR3 DNA follows: TGCGCCAGCAGCCAGGAACCGGGGTTTGGCTATGGCTACACCTTC. This encodes CASSQEPGFGYGYTF.

This clonotype was observed at least ten times. The chain recombines TRBV29-1 with TRBJ1-2; perhaps TRBD1 as D (5 bases). Trimming took 2 bases from V and 5 from J, leaving 12 bases between them. This CDR3 region has 13 residues. Germline lookup yields CDR1 SQVTM and CDR2 ANQGSEA. In DNA form, the CDR3 reads TGCAGCGTTGAAACGCTGGGACCTTATGGCTACACCTTC. This codes for CSVETLGPYGYTF.

This clonotype was seen a handful of times. The V gene is TRBV7-9, the J gene TRBJ2-7, with 11 nucleotides matching TRBD2. This CDR3 has 14 amino acids. The germline V gene encodes CDR1 SEHNR and CDR2 FQNEAQ (reference sequence). The V segment lost 3 bases and the J segment 7 bases; nucleotides outside the gene matches: 5. The CDR3 region is CASSLEGLAGEQYF. As DNA, the CDR3 is TGTGCCAGCAGCTTGGAAGGACTAGCGGGTGAGCAGTACTTC.

This clonotype has only a few counts. This sequence joins TRBV3-1 and TRBJ2-2; D ambiguous. CDR3 size: 14 residues. Trimming pared 5 bases from V and 0 bases from J, leaving 7 bases between. CDR1 and CDR2 from the germline V gene are LGHDT and YNNKEL (reference sequence). CDR3: CASSEVPNTGELFF. CDR3 nucleotide sequence: TGTGCCAGCAGCGAAGTTCCGAACACCGGGGAGCTGTTTTTT.

This clonotype occurred a few times. The chain is built from TRBV6-1 and TRBJ2-1, with 11 bases lining up with TRBD1. The CDR3 has 15 residues. Looked up from germline, CDR1 is MNHNS and CDR2 is SASEGT. The trim removed 5 bases at V and 8 bases at J, leaving 8 bases unmatched. The CDR3 nucleotides read TGTGCCAGCAGTCGCCGGGACAGGGGGTACTATGAGCAGTTCTTC. Translated: CASSRRDRGYYEQFF.

This sequence joins TRBV28 and TRBJ2-6; no firm D call. The CDR3 length is 14 residues. Germline lookup yields CDR1 MDHEN and CDR2 SYDVKM. Trimming removed 6 bases from V and 0 bases from J, with 6 bases in between. In DNA, the CDR3 is TGTGCCAGCAGCAATTTCTCTGGGGCCAACGTCCTGACTTTC. Translating gives CASSNFSGANVLTF.

This sequence joins TRBV12-3 or TRBV12-4 and TRBJ1-6; D not resolved. V shed 1 base and J shed 6 bases, with 10 bases lying between them. The CDR3 spans 15 residues. The CDR3 loop reads CASSLDVSVNSPLHF. CDR3 DNA sequence: TGTGCCAGCAGTTTAGATGTGTCAGTTAATTCACCCCTCCACTTT.